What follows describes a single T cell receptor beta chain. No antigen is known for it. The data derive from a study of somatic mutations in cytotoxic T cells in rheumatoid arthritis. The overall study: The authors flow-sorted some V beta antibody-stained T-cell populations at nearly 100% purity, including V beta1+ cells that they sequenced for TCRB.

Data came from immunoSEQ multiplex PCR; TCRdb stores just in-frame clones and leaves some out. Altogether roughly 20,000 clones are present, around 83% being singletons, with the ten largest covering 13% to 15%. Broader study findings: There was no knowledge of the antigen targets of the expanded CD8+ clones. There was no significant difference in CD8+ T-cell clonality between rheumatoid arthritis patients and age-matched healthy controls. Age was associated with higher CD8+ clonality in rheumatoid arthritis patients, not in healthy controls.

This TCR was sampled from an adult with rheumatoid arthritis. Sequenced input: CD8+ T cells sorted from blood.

The CDR3 nucleotides read TGTGCCAGCAGCCCGCGGGGGACAGAAAAACTGTTTTTT. Translation gives CASSPRGTEKLFF. This chain uses TRBV7-2 with TRBJ1-4; TRBD1 might be the D (6 bases). The V and J ends lost 5 bases and 8 bases respectively, with 12 bases between them. This CDR3 is 13 amino acids long. In germline, CDR1 is SGHTA, CDR2 FQGNSA.